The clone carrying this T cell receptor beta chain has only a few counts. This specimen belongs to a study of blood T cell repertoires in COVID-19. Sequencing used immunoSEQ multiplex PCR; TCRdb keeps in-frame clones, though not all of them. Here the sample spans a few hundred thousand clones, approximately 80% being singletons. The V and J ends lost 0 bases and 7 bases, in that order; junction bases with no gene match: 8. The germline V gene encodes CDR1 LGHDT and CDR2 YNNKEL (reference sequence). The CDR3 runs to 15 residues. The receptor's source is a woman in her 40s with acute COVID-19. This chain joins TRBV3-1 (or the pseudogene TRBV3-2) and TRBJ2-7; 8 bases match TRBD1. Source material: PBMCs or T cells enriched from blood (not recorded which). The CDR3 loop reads CASSQDQVRGREQYF. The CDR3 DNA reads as TGTGCCAGCAGCCAAGATCAAGTCAGGGGGCGGGAGCAGTACTTC.